This TCR beta chain was obtained from a study of graft-versus-host responses after intestinal transplantation. Looking at the study overall: Transplant types were multivisceral, liver-intestinal, or isolated intestinal. Anti-thymocyte globulin induction, then tacrolimus and steroids for approximately 3 years, went to all recipients. Study observations and caveats: Levels of circulating GvH clones at their peak were associated with early post-transplant HvG declines. Recipient marrow held GvH clones, some first seen in ileum or blood.

Clones were read by immunoSEQ multiplex PCR, and TCRdb kept only the in-frame ones, dropping some. The sample has 65,000 to 90,000 clones, around 92% seen once; the top ten hold roughly 2.5%. V shed 2 bases, J shed 7 bases, and the junction held 9 bases outside the gene matches. Germline CDR1 is MNHNS and CDR2 is SASEGT. The CDR3 is 16 residues long. A remark on this clone: Its antigen is unknown.

The chain has TRBV6-1 and TRBJ1-4; 8 bases fit TRBD1. The clonotype originates from a human donor who received an intestinal transplant. The starting material was unstimulated CD8+ T cells sorted from spleen or lymph node cells, obtained before intestinal transplant. CDR3 loop: CASSENFQGAIEKLFF. In DNA, the CDR3 is TGTGCCAGCAGTGAAAACTTCCAGGGGGCAATTGAAAAACTGTTTTTT.